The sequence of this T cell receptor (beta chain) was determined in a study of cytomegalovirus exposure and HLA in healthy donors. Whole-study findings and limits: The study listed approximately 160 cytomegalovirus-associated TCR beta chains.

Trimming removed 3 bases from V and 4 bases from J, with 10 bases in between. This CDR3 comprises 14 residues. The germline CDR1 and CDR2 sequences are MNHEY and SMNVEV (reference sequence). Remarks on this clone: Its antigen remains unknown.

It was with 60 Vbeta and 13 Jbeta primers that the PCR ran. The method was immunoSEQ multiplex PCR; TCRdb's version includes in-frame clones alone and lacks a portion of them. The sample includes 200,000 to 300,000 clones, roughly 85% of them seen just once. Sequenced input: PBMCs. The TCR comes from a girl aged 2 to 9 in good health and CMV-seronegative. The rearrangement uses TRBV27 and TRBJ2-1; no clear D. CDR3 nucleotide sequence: TGTGCCAGCAGTTTCTCGAGTACTTACAATGAGCAGTTCTTC. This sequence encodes CASSFSSTYNEQFF.